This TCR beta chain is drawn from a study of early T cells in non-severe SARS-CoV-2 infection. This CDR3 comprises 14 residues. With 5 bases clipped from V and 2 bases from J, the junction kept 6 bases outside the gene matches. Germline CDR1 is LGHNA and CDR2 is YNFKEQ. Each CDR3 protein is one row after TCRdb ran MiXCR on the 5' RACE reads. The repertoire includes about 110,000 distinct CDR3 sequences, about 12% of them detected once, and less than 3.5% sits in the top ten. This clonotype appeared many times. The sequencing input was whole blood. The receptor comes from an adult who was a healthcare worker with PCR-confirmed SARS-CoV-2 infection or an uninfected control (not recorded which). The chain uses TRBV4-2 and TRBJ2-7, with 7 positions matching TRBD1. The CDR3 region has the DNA TGTGCCAGCAGCGACAGGGTATCCACCTACGAGCAGTACTTC. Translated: CASSDRVSTYEQYF.